Listed here are 18 T cell receptor beta chains from one sample, sequenced in a study of T cells in localized non-small cell lung cancer (dated by TCRdb to 2020 to 2021). The protocol used for the library was the immunoSEQ multiplex PCR assay. Drawn from immuneACCESS, this table holds only the in-frame rearrangements with V and J called that TCRdb kept. Clones are partly lost; checked studies trace under half to an unresolved V gene and leave the rest unexplained. This sample lists around 50,000 clones; approximately 90% were detected once. The top ten clones comprise over 4% of the sample. Sample: peripheral blood, taken before any cancer treatment. The origin of the receptors is a woman aged 40 to 75 with stage I lung adenocarcinoma.

This clone has only one observation. The chain carries TRBV11-2 and TRBJ2-3; 10 bases are shared with TRBD1. V shed 1 base, J shed 5 bases, and the junction held 9 bases outside the gene matches. Germline CDR1 and CDR2: SGHAT and FQNNGV. The length of the CDR3 is 17 residues. The CDR3: CASSLAFRTGGRDTQYF. CDR3 sequence (DNA): TGTGCCAGCAGCTTAGCTTTCCGGACAGGGGGGAGAGATACGCAGTATTTT.

The chain couples TRBV6-5 to TRBJ1-1; D is uncertain. CDR1 and CDR2 from the germline V gene are MNHEY and SVGAGI. The V end lost 6 bases, the J end lost 7 bases, and 9 bases lay between the germline ends. The CDR3 extends over 11 amino acids. CDR3 residues: CASRVHGEAFF. The CDR3 DNA reads as TGTGCCAGCAGAGTTCACGGTGAAGCTTTCTTT.

The rearrangement uses TRBV27 and TRBJ1-4; D may be TRBD1 (5 bases). V was trimmed by 6 bases and J by 8 bases, leaving 16 bases between them. The CDR3 has 14 amino acids. Germline V gene sequence: CDR1 MNHEY, CDR2 SMNVEV (reference sequence). CDR3 in amino acids: CASRAGTRVEKLFF. CDR3 nucleotides: TGTGCCAGCAGGGCCGGGACGAGGGTGGAAAAACTGTTTTTT.

CDR3 protein: CASSDYRGLDNYGYTF. Written as DNA, the CDR3 is TGTGCCAGCAGTGACTACAGGGGGCTCGATAACTATGGCTACACCTTC. The gene calls are TRBV6-6 and TRBJ1-2; 9 bases are shared with TRBD1. V lost 5 bases and J lost 1; bases outside the gene matches: 8. Germline V gives CDR1 MNHNY, CDR2 SVGAGI (reference sequence). This CDR3 comprises 16 residues.

This clone was seen a single time. The chain has TRBV6-6 and TRBJ2-1; D is unclear. Germline CDR1 MNHNY, CDR2 SVGAGI (reference sequence). Deletions cut 4 bases from V and 0 bases from J, with 7 bases between. The CDR3 totals 14 residues. The CDR3 DNA follows: TGTGCCAGCAGTTCTAGGTTCTCCTACAATGAGCAGTTCTTC. Translating gives CASSSRFSYNEQFF.

The chain employs TRBV7-2 and TRBJ2-2, with D possibly being TRBD2 (6 bases). Germline CDR1 and CDR2: SGHTA and FQGNSA. V lost 2 bases, J lost 1 base, and 11 bases lay in between. The CDR3 length is 16 residues. Here the CDR3 reads CASSLSRGMNTGELFF. DNA of the CDR3: TGTGCCAGCAGCTTATCGCGGGGCATGAACACCGGGGAGCTGTTTTTT.

The rearrangement links TRBV10-1 to TRBJ1-6; the D is unclear. This CDR3 comprises 13 residues. Germline loops: CDR1 WNHNN, CDR2 SYGVQD (reference sequence). The V and J ends lost 3 bases and 2 bases respectively, with 2 bases between them. The CDR3 DNA reads as TGCGCCAGCAGTGAAGCCTATAATTCACCCCTCCACTTT. Residues: CASSEAYNSPLHF.

The rearrangement links TRBV5-1 to TRBJ2-1; D is possibly TRBD1 or TRBD2 (6 bases each). The CDR3 is 13 residues long. The germline CDR1 and CDR2 sequences are SGHRS and YFSETQ. V lost 4 bases, J lost 7 bases, and 12 bases lay in between. CDR3 protein: CASSGGPGNEQFF. The CDR3 DNA sequence: TGCGCCAGCAGCGGGGGGCCTGGGAATGAGCAGTTCTTC.

The chain recombines TRBV7-2 with TRBJ2-1, with 9 bases lining up with TRBD1. CDR1 and CDR2 (germline): SGHTA, FQGNSA. This CDR3 has 15 residues. Trimming cost V 3 bases and J 5 bases; bases outside gene matches: 5. CDR3 loop: CASSLGQGKNNEQFF. CDR3 sequence (DNA): TGTGCCAGCAGCTTGGGACAGGGAAAGAACAATGAGCAGTTCTTC.

CDR3 nucleotide sequence: TGCGCCAGCAGGGCCACGGGACAGGGAACAGATACGCAGTATTTT. Its protein is CASRATGQGTDTQYF. This chain connects TRBV5-1 to TRBJ2-3, with 9 bases fitting TRBD1. V gave up 5 bases and J gave up 3 bases; unmatched junction bases: 7. This CDR3 contains 15 residues. Per germline, CDR1 SGHRS and CDR2 YFSETQ.

The chain joins TRBV19 to TRBJ2-7, with 7 bases matching TRBD2. The V gene end was trimmed by 6 bases and the J gene end by 2 bases; junction bases not matched to a gene: 10. The CDR3 totals 15 residues. CDR1 and CDR2 (germline): LNHDA, SQIVND (reference sequence). CDR3 DNA sequence: TGTGCCAGTAGCTCTCCCTCCGGGACTACCTACGAGCAGTACTTC. Amino acid sequence: CASSSPSGTTYEQYF.

The V and J genes are TRBV7-2 and TRBJ2-7; tentatively, D is TRBD1 (6 bases). V lost 1 base and J lost 5, with 12 bases in between. The CDR3 length is 14 residues. Germline loops: CDR1 SGHTA, CDR2 FQGNSA. CDR3 coding DNA: TGTGCCAGCAGCTTAGGTGTCAGGGGCGACGAGCAGTACTTC. This codes for CASSLGVRGDEQYF.

This clone appeared once. The rearrangement joins TRBV2 to TRBJ1-5, with TRBD1 identical over 7 bases. V shed 0 bases, J shed 0 bases, and the junction held 5 bases outside the gene matches. This CDR3 has 17 amino acids. Germline V gives CDR1 SNHLY, CDR2 FYNNEI. The CDR3 loop reads CASSEALRGYSNQPQHF. The CDR3 DNA reads TGTGCCAGCAGTGAAGCGCTCAGGGGGTATAGCAATCAGCCCCAGCATTTT.

V usage is TRBV7-7 and J usage is TRBJ2-3; TRBD2 matches 7 bases. The CDR3 totals 15 residues. CDR1 is SSHAT, CDR2 FNYEAQ, per germline (reference sequence). After removal of 1 base from V and 1 base from J, the junction contained 2 bases not matched to a gene. DNA for the CDR3: TGTGCCAGCAGCTTAGGACTAGCTGGCACAGATACGCAGTATTTT. Translation: CASSLGLAGTDTQYF.

The J gene is TRBJ2-7, the V gene TRBV6-5; 9 positions agree with TRBD1. CDR1 and CDR2 (germline): MNHEY, SVGAGI. The CDR3 runs 14 residues. The trim removed 0 bases at V and 6 bases at J, leaving 3 bases unmatched. The CDR3 DNA is TGTGCCAGCAGTTACTCGGGACAGGGCAGCGAGCAGTACTTC. The encoded protein is CASSYSGQGSEQYF.

This clone was counted between two and nine times. The CDR3 here is CASSLEIRGNEQFF. Here the CDR3 DNA reads TGTGCCAGCAGCCTAGAAATACGTGGGAATGAGCAGTTCTTC. The rearrangement links TRBV7-9 to TRBJ2-1; D uncertain. The V gene lost 5 bases and the J gene lost 7 bases, with 15 bases spanning the gap. The CDR3 has 14 residues. Germline-derived CDR1 and CDR2 are SEHNR and FQNEAQ (reference sequence).

V is TRBV4-1 and J is TRBJ1-2; no definite D call. V was cut by 0 bases and J by 4 bases, with 9 bases left in between. Per germline, CDR1 MGHRA and CDR2 YSYEKL. The CDR3 sequence is 14 residues long. DNA for the CDR3: TGCGCCAGCAGCCAAGAAGAACGGAGCTATGGCTACACCTTC. Encoded protein: CASSQEERSYGYTF.

The V call is TRBV28, the J call TRBJ1-2; D ambiguous. The CDR3 length is 16 residues. Germline V CDR1 and CDR2: MDHEN, SYDVKM. V shed 5 bases and J shed 1 base, with 17 bases lying between them. This chain's CDR3 is CASSPDSAFLNYGYTF. The CDR3 DNA is TGTGCCAGCAGTCCCGATAGCGCATTCCTTAACTATGGCTACACCTTC.